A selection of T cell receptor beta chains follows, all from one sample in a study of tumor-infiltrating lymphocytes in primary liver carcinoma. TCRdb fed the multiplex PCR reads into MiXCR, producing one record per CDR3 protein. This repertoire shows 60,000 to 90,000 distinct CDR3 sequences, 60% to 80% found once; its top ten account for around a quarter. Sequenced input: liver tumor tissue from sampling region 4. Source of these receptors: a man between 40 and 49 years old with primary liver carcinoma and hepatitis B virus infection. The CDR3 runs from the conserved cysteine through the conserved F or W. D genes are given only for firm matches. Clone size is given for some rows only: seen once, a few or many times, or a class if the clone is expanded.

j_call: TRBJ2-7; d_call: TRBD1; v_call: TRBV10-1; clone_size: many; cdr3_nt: TGCGCCAGCAGTGAGTCCGGGACAGGGGGTTTCGAGCAGTACTTC; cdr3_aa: CASSESGTGGFEQYF
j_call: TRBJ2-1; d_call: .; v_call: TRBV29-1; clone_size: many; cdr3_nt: TGCAGCGTTGGAGAGTACAATGAGCAGTTCTTC; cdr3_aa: CSVGEYNEQFF
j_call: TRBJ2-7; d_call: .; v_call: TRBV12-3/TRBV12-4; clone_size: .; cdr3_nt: TGTGCCAGCAATTCACCCGAGATAGGGGGTCATCGGGAGCAGTACTTC; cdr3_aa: CASNSPEIGGHREQYF
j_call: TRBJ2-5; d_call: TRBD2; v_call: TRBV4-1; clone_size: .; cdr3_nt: TGCGCCAGCATGATCGGGACTAGCGGGAGCGTAGGGACCCAGTATTTC; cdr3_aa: CASMIGTSGSVGTQYF
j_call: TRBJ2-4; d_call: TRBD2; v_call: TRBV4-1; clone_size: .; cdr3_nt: TGCGCCAGCAGCCAATCACTAGCGGCCATCCAGTGCATTCAGTACTTC; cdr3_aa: CASSQSLAAIQCIQYF
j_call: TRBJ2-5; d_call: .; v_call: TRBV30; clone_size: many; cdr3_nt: TGTGCCTGGAGTGTACGGGGGGCTGGAACCAGGGGGACCCAGTACTTC; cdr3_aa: CAWSVRGAGTRGTQYF
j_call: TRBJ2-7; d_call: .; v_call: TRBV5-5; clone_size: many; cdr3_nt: TGTGCCAGCAGCTTGGATGGAGGTAGGGACGAGCAGTACTTC; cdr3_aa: CASSLDGGRDEQYF
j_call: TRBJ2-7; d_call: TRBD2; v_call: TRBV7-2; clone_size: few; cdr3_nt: TGTGCCAGCAGCCCTGGACTAGCGGGAGTAAGCGAGCAGTACTTC; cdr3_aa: CASSPGLAGVSEQYF
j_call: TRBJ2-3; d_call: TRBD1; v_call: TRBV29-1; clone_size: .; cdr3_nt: TGCAGCGTTGCTGGGACAGGGATCGCATATACGCAGTATTTT; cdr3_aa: CSVAGTGIAYTQYF
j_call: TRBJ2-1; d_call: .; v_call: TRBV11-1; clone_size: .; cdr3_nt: TGTGCCAGCAGTTCCGTTCTTCGGCAGGGGACGAATGAGCAGTTCTTC; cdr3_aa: CASSSVLRQGTNEQFF
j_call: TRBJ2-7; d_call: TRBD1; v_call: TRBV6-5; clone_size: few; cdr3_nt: TGTGCCAGCGGTTGGGTGGGGACAGGGCACTACGAGCAGTACTTC; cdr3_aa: CASGWVGTGHYEQYF
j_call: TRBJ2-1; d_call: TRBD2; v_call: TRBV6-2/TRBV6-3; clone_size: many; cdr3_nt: TGTGCCAGCAGTTACAACCTAGCGGGAGTCGGTAATGAGCAGTTCTTC; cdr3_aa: CASSYNLAGVGNEQFF
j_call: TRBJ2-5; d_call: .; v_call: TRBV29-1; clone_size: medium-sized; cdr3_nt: TGCAGCGTTGAAGATCGGCAAGGGGCGGAGACCCAGTACTTC; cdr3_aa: CSVEDRQGAETQYF
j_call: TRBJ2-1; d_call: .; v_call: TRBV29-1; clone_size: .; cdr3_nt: TGCAACGCCCGTGGCGGTACCTACAATGAGCAGTCCTTC; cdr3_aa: CNARGGTYNEQSF
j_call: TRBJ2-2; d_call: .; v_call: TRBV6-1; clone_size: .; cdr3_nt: TGTGCCAGTACTAGGCTCCCGAACACCAGGGAGCTGTTTTTT; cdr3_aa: CASTRLPNTRELFF
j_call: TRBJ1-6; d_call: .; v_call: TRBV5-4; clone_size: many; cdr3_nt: TGTGCCAGCAGCTTGGAACACGCTAATTCACCCCTCCACTTT; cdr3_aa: CASSLEHANSPLHF
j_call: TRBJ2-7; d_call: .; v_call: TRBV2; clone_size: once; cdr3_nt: TGTGCCAGCACCCCAAGGGGAGACTTCTACGAGCAGTACTTC; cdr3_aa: CASTPRGDFYEQYF
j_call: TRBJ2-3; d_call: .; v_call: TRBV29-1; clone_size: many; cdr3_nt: TGCAGCGCAGCCGGTGGGGAAAATACGCAGTATTTT; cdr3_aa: CSAAGGENTQYF
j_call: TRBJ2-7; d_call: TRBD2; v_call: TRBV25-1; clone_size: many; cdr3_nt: TGTGCCAGCAGTGGAATAGCGGGAAACTACGAGCAGTACTTC; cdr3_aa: CASSGIAGNYEQYF
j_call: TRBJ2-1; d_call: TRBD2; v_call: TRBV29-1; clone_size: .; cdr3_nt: TGTAGCGTTGAAGGGGGGTCTAGCGGGGGACCCTTTGTCAATGAGCAGCTCTTC; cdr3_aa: CSVEGGSSGGPFVNEQLF
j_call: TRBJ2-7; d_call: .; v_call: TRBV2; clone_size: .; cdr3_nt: TGTGCCCGAGCGGAGTTCTTCGCCGAGCAATACTTC; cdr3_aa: CARAEFFAEQYF
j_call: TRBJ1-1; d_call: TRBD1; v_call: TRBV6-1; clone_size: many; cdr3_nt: TGTGCCACTTCGGGACAGGCACTCGAAGCTTTCTTT; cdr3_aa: CATSGQALEAFF
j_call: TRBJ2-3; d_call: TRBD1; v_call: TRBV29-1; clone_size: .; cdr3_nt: TGCAGCGTTGAACTCCGGGACAGGGGAGTTGCTGAAACGCAGTTTTTT; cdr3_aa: CSVELRDRGVAETQFF
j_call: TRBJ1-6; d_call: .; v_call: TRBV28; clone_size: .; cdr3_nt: TGTGCCAGCGAGGAGTCTTATAATTCACCCCTCCACTTT; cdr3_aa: CASEESYNSPLHF
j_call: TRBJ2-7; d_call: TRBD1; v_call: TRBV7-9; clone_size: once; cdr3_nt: TGTGCCAGCATCTTGACAGGGGAAGGGTACGAGCAGTACTTC; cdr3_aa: CASILTGEGYEQYF
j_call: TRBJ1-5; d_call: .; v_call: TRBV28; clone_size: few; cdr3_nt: TGTGCCAGCAGTTTCCCTCGGGGGGTGGGGGCTTATAGCAATCAGCCCCAGCATTTT; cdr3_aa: CASSFPRGVGAYSNQPQHF
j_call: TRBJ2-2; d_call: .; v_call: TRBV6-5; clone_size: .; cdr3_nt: TGTGCCAGCATCTCGGGGCGGGTGAACACCGGGGAGCTGTTTTTT; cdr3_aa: CASISGRVNTGELFF
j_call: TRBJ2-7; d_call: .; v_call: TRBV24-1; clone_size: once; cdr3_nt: TGTGGCACCAGTGATCCCCCCTCCTACCAGCAGTACTTC; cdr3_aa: CGTSDPPSYQQYF
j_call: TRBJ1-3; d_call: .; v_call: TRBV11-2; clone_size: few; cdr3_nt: TGTGCCTCAGCTCAGGGAGCTGAAAATACCATATATTTT; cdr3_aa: CASAQGAENTIYF
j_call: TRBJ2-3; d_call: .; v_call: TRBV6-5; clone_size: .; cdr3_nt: TGTACCAGCAGTCTCCAGAGGGGTGAGACAGATATGCAGTATTTT; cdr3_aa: CTSSLQRGETDMQYF
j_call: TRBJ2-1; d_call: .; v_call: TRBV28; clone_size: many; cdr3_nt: TGTGCCAGCAGCCCACCCAGGGGCTACAATGAGCAGTTCTTC; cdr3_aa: CASSPPRGYNEQFF
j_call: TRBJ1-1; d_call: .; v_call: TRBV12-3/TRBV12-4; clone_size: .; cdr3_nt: TGTGCCAGCAGTTTAGCTCTGGCGGTGAAGACTGAAGCTTTCTTT; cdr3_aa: CASSLALAVKTEAFF
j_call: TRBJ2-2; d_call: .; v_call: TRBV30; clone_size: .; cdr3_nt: TGTGCCTATCTGGGACTCAGCAGGGCCGGGGAGTTGTTTTTT; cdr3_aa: CAYLGLSRAGELFF
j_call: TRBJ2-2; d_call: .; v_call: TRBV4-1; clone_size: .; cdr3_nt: TGCGCCGGCTGCCCAGAAGAGGGTCTCGACACCGGGGAGCTGTTTTTT; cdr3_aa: CAGCPEEGLDTGELFF
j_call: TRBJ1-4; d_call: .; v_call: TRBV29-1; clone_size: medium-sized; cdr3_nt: TGCAGCGTTGATCAGGGGAAGGGTGAAAAACTGTTTTTT; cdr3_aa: CSVDQGKGEKLFF
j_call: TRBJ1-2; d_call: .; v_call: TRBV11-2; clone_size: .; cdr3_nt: TGTGCCAGCGATGGGGCAAGGATGAATGACTACACCTTC; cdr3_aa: CASDGARMNDYTF
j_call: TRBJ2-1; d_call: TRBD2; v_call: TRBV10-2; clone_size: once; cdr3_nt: TGCGCCAGCAGTGTACTAGCGTCTCGACGGAGCTTATACAATGAGCAGTTCTTC; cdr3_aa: CASSVLASRRSLYNEQFF
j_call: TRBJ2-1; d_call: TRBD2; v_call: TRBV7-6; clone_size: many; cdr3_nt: TGTGCCAGCAGCTTATCAGCGGGAGAAGGCAATGAGCAGTTCTTC; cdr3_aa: CASSLSAGEGNEQFF
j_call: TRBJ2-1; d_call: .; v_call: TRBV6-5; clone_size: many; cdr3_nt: TGTGCCAGCAGTTACGGGGCAGGGTCCTACAATGAGCAGTTCTTC; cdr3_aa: CASSYGAGSYNEQFF
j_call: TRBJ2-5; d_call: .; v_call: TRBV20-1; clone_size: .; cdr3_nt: TGCAGTGCTAGTGCTGGGGGCTACCAAGAGACCCAGTACTTC; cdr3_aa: CSASAGGYQETQYF
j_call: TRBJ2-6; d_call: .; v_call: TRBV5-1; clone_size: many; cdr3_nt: TGCGCCAGCAACGACGCTGGGGCCAACGTCCTGACTTTC; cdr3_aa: CASNDAGANVLTF
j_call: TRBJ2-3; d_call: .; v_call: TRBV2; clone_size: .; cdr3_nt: TGTGCCAGCAGTGCTACTAGCAGACCAGATATGCAGTATTTT; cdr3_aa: CASSATSRPDMQYF
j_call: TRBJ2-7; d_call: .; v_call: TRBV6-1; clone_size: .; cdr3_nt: TGTGTCAGTAGTGAATCCACGGGGACCGACGAGCAGTACTTC; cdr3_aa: CVSSESTGTDEQYF
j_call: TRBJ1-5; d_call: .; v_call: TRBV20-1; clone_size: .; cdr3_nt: TGCAGTGCTCATACAGGTGGCAATCAGCCCCAGCATTTT; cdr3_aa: CSAHTGGNQPQHF
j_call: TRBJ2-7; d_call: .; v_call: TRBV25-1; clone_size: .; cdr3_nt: TGTGTCAGCAGTGAACTCGTGGGCGAGCAGTACTTC; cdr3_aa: CVSSELVGEQYF
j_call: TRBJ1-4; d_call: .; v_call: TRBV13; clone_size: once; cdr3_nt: TGTGCCAGCAGCTTAAGGAGTACGGAAAAACTGTTTTTT; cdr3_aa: CASSLRSTEKLFF